These 25 T cell receptor beta chains were sequenced from one sample in a study of molecular identifiers for immune sequencing clone quantification. TCRdb fed the PCR reads into MiXCR, producing one record per CDR3 protein. The sample consists of 300,000 to 400,000 distinct CDR3 sequences, roughly 24% of them appearing once. Specimen: naive CD8+ T cells from blood, with Jurkat cell RNA spiked in. Subset defined: FACS-sorted CD8+CD4-CCR7+CD45RA+ naive T cells. Receptor source: a human donor in good health. Some libraries in this study had Jurkat cell RNA spiked in.

V is TRBV4-1 and J is TRBJ1-5, with 7 bases aligning to TRBD1. V trimming: 7 bases; J trimming: 4 bases; junction bases outside the gene matches: 10. In germline, CDR1 is MGHRA, CDR2 YSYEKL. This CDR3 contains 15 residues. The CDR3 region is CASKRGQRLNQPQHF. The CDR3 nucleotides are TGCGCCAGCAAAAGGGGACAGAGACTAAATCAGCCCCAGCATTTT.

This clonotype was seen at least ten times. The chain combines TRBV4-3 with TRBJ2-1; a weak D match, TRBD1 (5 bases). Trimming stripped 1 base from V and 10 bases from J, with 20 bases between. Germline V gene sequence: CDR1 LGHNA, CDR2 YSLEER. The CDR3 runs 16 residues. The CDR3 DNA follows: TGCGCCAGCAGCCAAGTCTGGCAGGGAAAAGAAAGAGAGCAGTTCTTC. It encodes CASSQVWQGKEREQFF.

A note on this clonotype: A much larger clone sits a single nucleotide away, making a read error possible. This chain connects TRBV28 to TRBJ2-1; a weak D match, TRBD2 (6 bases). Germline CDR1 and CDR2: MDHEN and SYDVKM. The CDR3 runs 16 residues. The V end was cut by 6 bases, the J end by 6 bases, with 21 bases between. CDR3 sequence (DNA): TGTGCCAGCAGCCCGCGGGGCAGAGAGGAGCTCAATGAGCAGTTCTTC. Its protein is CASSPRGREELNEQFF.

This clonotype has at least ten counts. This chain uses TRBV6-5 with TRBJ1-1, with unresolved D. This CDR3 spans 13 amino acids. The V end lost 0 bases, the J end lost 7 bases, and 9 bases lay between the germline ends. Germline V lookup: CDR1 MNHEY, CDR2 SVGAGI. The DNA for the CDR3 is TGTGCCAGCAGTTACTCTTGGGAGGGTGAAGCTTTCTTT. Translated: CASSYSWEGEAFF.

Points on this clonotype: No conserved phenylalanine or tryptophan ends this CDR3, so it is likely a read error. This rearrangement joins TRBV11-2 to TRBJ2-3; TRBD2 matches at 9 bases. Germline-derived CDR1 and CDR2 are SGHAT and FQNNGV. V dropped 5 bases and J dropped 2; count of bases not matched to a gene: 5. The CDR3 covers 15 residues. As DNA, the CDR3 is TGTGCCAGCAGCCCTCTAGCGGGGACCACAGATACGCAGTATCTT. Amino acids: CASSPLAGTTDTQYL.

Remarks on this clonotype: One base away lies a much larger clone, so this may be a sequencing read error. This chain joins TRBV25-1 and TRBJ2-5; 7 nucleotides match TRBD1. This CDR3 spans 14 amino acids. Germline CDR1 MGHDK, CDR2 SYGVNS. The J segment lost 4 bases and the V segment lost 4 bases, leaving 6 bases of the junction unmatched. CDR3 sequence reads: CASSGQGFRETQYF. The CDR3 DNA reads as TGTGCCAGCAGTGGACAGGGTTTCCGAGAGACCCAGTACTTC.

As to this clonotype: The junction shows a germline mismatch at one end, possibly a read error. V is TRBV4-2 and J is TRBJ2-7; TRBD2 matches at 10 bases. Germline assignment: CDR1 LGHNA and CDR2 YNFKEQ. The CDR3 covers 16 residues. CDR3 sequence: CASGQEGPSGGYEQYF. The CDR3 nucleotides are TGTGCCAGCGGCCAAGAAGGGCCTAGCGGGGGCTACGAGCAGTACTTC.

This clonotype was seen more than once but under ten times. V and J are TRBV6-2 or TRBV6-3 and TRBJ2-7; D perhaps matches TRBD2 (6 bases). Germline loops: CDR1 MNHEY, CDR2 SVGEGT. CDR3 size: 16 residues. The ends were cut back, 6 bases at V and 0 bases at J, with 18 bases in the middle. CDR3 nucleotide sequence: TGTGCCAGCAGACCTCCGCGGGGCGAGAGCTCCTACGAGCAGTACTTC. Protein product: CASRPPRGESSYEQYF.

This clonotype was counted only a few times. A much bigger clone sits one base away, suggesting this may be a read error. The gene calls are TRBV2 and TRBJ2-7, with a possible D match to TRBD1 (6 bases). The CDR3 contains 14 residues. In germline, CDR1 is SNHLY, CDR2 FYNNEI. CDR3 DNA: TGTGCCAGCGGTGAAGCCACAGGGAGCTACGAGCAGTACTTC. Its protein is CASGEATGSYEQYF.

The chain combines TRBV7-9 with TRBJ1-5; D unclear. V was clipped by 5 bases and J by 0 bases, with 11 bases between them. The germline V gene has CDR1 SEHNR and CDR2 FQNEAQ (reference sequence). The CDR3 contains 15 residues. CDR3 loop: CASSPDGDSNQPQHF. In DNA, the CDR3 is TGTGCCAGCAGCCCAGATGGGGATAGCAATCAGCCCCAGCATTTT.

As regards this clonotype: A junction boundary mismatches the germline segment, possibly from a read error. V and J are TRBV7-6 and TRBJ2-3; D is perhaps TRBD1 or TRBD2 (6 bases each). The CDR3 spans 15 residues. In germline, CDR1 is SGHVS, CDR2 FNYEAQ. The DNA for the CDR3 is TGTACCAGCAGCATGGGGGGCTTCGGTGGAGATACGCAGTATTTT. This sequence encodes CTSSMGGFGGDTQYF. The full variable domain, its missing parts supplied by reference TRBV7-6 and TRBJ2-3, is GAGVSQSPRYKVTKRGQDVALRCDPISGHVSLYWYRQALGQGPEFLTYFNYEAQQDKSGLPNDRFSAERPEGSISTLTIQRTEQRDSAMYRCTSSMGGFGGDTQYFGPGTRLTVL.

The chain uses TRBV7-2 and TRBJ1-3; tentative D call: TRBD1 (5 bases). Germline values: CDR1 SGHTA, CDR2 FQGNSA. The germline V and J ends were trimmed by 5 bases and 0 bases, with 11 bases remaining between them. The CDR3 runs 15 residues. In DNA, the CDR3 is TGTGCCAGCAGCACGGGACGGTCCTCTGGAAACACCATATATTTT. Its protein product is CASSTGRSSGNTIYF.

To note about this clonotype: This sequence may be a read error, since a much larger clone differs from it by one base. This chain connects TRBV7-9 to TRBJ1-4; D is ambiguous. Germline CDR1 reads SEHNR; CDR2 reads FQNEAQ (reference sequence). This CDR3 spans 16 amino acids. The CDR3 is CVSSPRGRRDNEKLFF. CDR3 nucleotide sequence: TGTGTCAGCAGCCCCCGCGGGAGAAGGGATAATGAAAAACTGTTTTTT.

In regard to this clonotype: Relative to the germline gene, one junction end is altered; a read error may explain this. The chain recombines TRBV6-6 with TRBJ2-7, with D perhaps TRBD1 (5 bases). CDR1 MNHNY and CDR2 SVGAGI come from the germline V gene (reference sequence). There are 13 residues in the CDR3. CDR3 in amino acids: CASSYWTHYGQYF. CDR3 DNA: TGTGCCAGCAGTTATTGGACACACTACGGGCAGTACTTC.

This clonotype was detected ten times or more. The gene calls are TRBV6-6 and TRBJ2-1; possibly TRBD1 for D (6 bases). The germline CDR1 and CDR2 sequences are MNHNY and SVGAGI (reference sequence). Trimming cost V 4 bases and J 8 bases, with 18 bases left between them. The CDR3 has 15 residues. CDR3 sequence (DNA): TGTGCCAGCAGTTCCCTACTAGGGCCAGGGGATGAGCAGTTCTTC. Translating gives CASSSLLGPGDEQFF.

As to this clonotype: A junction boundary mismatches the germline segment, possibly from a read error. V is TRBV7-7 and J is TRBJ2-3; D perhaps matches TRBD1 (6 bases). Germline CDR1 reads SSHAT; CDR2 reads FNYEAQ (reference sequence). This CDR3 comprises 13 residues. CDR3 region: CASSRQDTDTQYF. As DNA, the CDR3 is TGTGCTAGCAGCCGACAGGACACAGATACGCAGTATTTT.

The J gene is TRBJ2-7, the V gene TRBV7-9, with D possibly being TRBD1 or TRBD2 (5 bases each). The CDR3 is 13 residues long. Germline-derived CDR1 and CDR2 are SEHNR and FQNEAQ (reference sequence). V shed 4 bases and J shed 6 bases, with 13 bases lying between them. The CDR3: CASSSGARGEQYF. The CDR3 DNA follows: TGTGCCAGCAGCTCTGGGGCGAGGGGCGAGCAGTACTTC.

This clonotype was observed many times. This chain joins TRBV7-9 and TRBJ2-2; the match to TRBD1 covers 7 bases. The J segment lost 4 bases and the V segment lost 3 bases, leaving 5 bases of the junction unmatched. The germline V gene has CDR1 SEHNR and CDR2 FQNEAQ (reference sequence). The CDR3 is 15 amino acids. CDR3 sequence reads: CASSFLGQTTGELFF. As DNA, the CDR3 is TGTGCCAGCAGCTTCTTGGGACAGACCACCGGGGAGCTGTTTTTT. Drawing the rest from reference TRBV7-9 and TRBJ2-2, the complete variable domain is DTGVSQNPRHKITKRGQNVTFRCDPISEHNRLYWYRQTLGQGPEFLTYFQNEAQLEKSRLLSDRFSAERPKGSFSTLEIQRTEQGDSAMYLCASSFLGQTTGELFFGEGSRLTVL.

This clonotype appeared many times. The chain links TRBV7-9 to TRBJ2-3; no firm D call. V shed 4 bases and J shed 4 bases, with 6 bases lying between them. Germline V gene data show CDR1 as SEHNR and CDR2 as FQNEAQ (reference sequence). CDR3 size: 12 residues. For the CDR3, the DNA is TGTGCCAGCAGCTCCTATCCAGATACGCAGTATTTT. Translated, it gives CASSSYPDTQYF.

The sample holds many counts of this clonotype. V usage is TRBV24-1 and J usage is TRBJ2-1, with 9 bases that match TRBD1. Germline lookup yields CDR1 KGHDR and CDR2 SFDVKD. The CDR3 contains 14 residues. With 5 bases clipped from V and 8 bases from J, the junction kept 6 bases outside the gene matches. The CDR3 region has the DNA TGTGCCACCAGTGGAGGGACAGGGTGGGATGAGCAGTTCTTC. Residues: CATSGGTGWDEQFF.

The chain joins TRBV27 to TRBJ2-1; D is unresolved. This CDR3 contains 12 residues. V was pared by 6 bases and J by 6 bases, with 9 bases between. Germline V gene lookup returns CDR1 MNHEY and CDR2 SMNVEV (reference sequence). The CDR3, as DNA: TGTGCCAGCAGCTTCAACACCAATGAGCAGTTCTTC. Translation: CASSFNTNEQFF.

Note on this clonotype: Its ends do not fully match the called genes, so a read error is possible. The chain employs TRBV12-5 and TRBJ2-2; weak D call: TRBD1 (6 bases). Germline-derived CDR1 and CDR2 are LGHNT and FRNRAP. There are 16 residues in the CDR3. The CDR3 region is CASGSSGVLSTVELFF. As DNA, the CDR3 is TGTGCTAGTGGTTCCTCAGGGGTCTTAAGTACCGTGGAGCTGTTTTTT.

This clonotype appeared many times. The V and J genes are TRBV6-5 and TRBJ2-7; maybe TRBD1 (5 bases). From germline, CDR1 is MNHEY and CDR2 SVGAGI. The V end was cut by 9 bases, the J end by 2 bases, with 17 bases between. The CDR3 consists of 14 residues. The chain's CDR3 is CASGFGQEAYEQYF. Written as DNA, the CDR3 is TGTGCCAGTGGATTCGGACAAGAAGCCTACGAGCAGTACTTC.

The V gene is TRBV21-1, the J gene TRBJ1-1. TRBV21-1 is termed a pseudogene. CDR3 length: 12 amino acids. CDR3 residues: CASQDISVEAFF. As DNA, the CDR3 is TGTGCCAGCCAAGACATATCAGTAGAAGCTTTCTTT.

V is TRBV5-6 and J is TRBJ1-2, with a possible D match to TRBD1 (6 bases). Trimming left V 7 bases short and J 4 bases short, with 14 bases between. Germline CDR1 reads SGHDT; CDR2 reads YYEEEE. CDR3 size: 13 residues. This chain's CDR3 is CASGYGQIYGYTF. CDR3 nucleotide sequence: TGTGCCAGCGGCTATGGACAGATCTATGGCTACACCTTC.